This TCR beta chain is from a study of blood T cell repertoires in COVID-19. In the study overall: Material from acute and convalescent COVID-19 was sourced from the United States, Italy and Spain. T cells, B-cell-depleted T cells, or PBMCs provided the cDNA or gDNA that served as material.

The CDR3 runs to 13 residues. Trimming shortened V by 0 bases and J by 0 bases, and 2 bases separated the two germline ends. Germline V CDR1 and CDR2: SGDLS, YYNGEE. Participants' reported clinical history set cohort assignment. Donors in Cohort 3 counted as recovered after two negative PCRs, clearance, or symptom resolution. The method was immunoSEQ multiplex PCR; TCRdb's version includes in-frame clones alone and lacks a portion of them. The data show 310,000 or so clones, 89% seen once. The clonotype comes from a woman aged 40 to 55 who had recovered from COVID-19. This chain connects TRBV9 to TRBJ2-3; D is unresolved. Material for sequencing was PBMCs or T cells enriched from blood (not recorded which). The CDR3 loop reads CASSVASTDTQYF. The CDR3 DNA follows: TGTGCCAGCAGCGTAGCTAGCACAGATACGCAGTATTTT. The full variable domain, completed using reference TRBV9 and TRBJ2-3, is DSGVTQTPKHLITATGQRVTLRCSPRSGDLSVYWYQQSLDQGLQFLIQYYNGEERAKGNILERFSAQQFPDLHSELNLSSLELGDSALYFCASSVASTDTQYFGPGTRLTVL.